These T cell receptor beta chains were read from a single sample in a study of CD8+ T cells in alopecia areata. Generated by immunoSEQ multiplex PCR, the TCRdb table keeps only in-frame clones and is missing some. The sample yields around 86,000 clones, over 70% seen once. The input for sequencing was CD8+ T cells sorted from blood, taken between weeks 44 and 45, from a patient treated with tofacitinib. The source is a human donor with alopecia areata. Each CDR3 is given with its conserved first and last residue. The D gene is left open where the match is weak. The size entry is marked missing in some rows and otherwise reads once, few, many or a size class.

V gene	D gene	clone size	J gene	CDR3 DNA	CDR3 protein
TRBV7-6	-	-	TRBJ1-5	TGTGCCAGCAGCCCGAACAATCAGCCCCAGCATTTT	CASSPNNQPQHF
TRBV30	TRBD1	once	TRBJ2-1	TGTGCCTGGATCGGGACAGACTACAATGAGCAGTTCTTC	CAWIGTDYNEQFF
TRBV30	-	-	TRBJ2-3	TGTGCCTGGAGTAATATCTGGACACAAAACACAGATACGCAGTATTTT	CAWSNIWTQNTDTQYF
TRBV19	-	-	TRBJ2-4	TGTGCCAGTAGTATAGGGGACGGACTACTCCAGGGGATTCAGTACTTC	CASSIGDGLLQGIQYF
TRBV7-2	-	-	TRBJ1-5	TGTGCCAGCAGCCTCTGGGGCAATCAGCCCCAGCATTTT	CASSLWGNQPQHF
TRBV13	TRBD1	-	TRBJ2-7	TGTGCCAGCAGCTCTCGACAGGGTCGGAACGAGCAGTACTTC	CASSSRQGRNEQYF
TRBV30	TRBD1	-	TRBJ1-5	TGTGCCTGGAGTGTATCTCGACAGGGGGAGAATCAGCCCCAGCATTTT	CAWSVSRQGENQPQHF
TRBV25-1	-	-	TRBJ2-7	TGTGCCAGCAGGGAGGGGACCTACGAGCAGTACTTC	CASREGTYEQYF
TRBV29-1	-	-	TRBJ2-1	TGCAGCGTCGCAGGGGGGATCGGCAATGAGCAGTTCTTC	CSVAGGIGNEQFF
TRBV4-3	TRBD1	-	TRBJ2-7	TGCGCCAGCAGCCAAGGGCGGCAGGGGGCCTACGAGCAGTACTTC	CASSQGRQGAYEQYF
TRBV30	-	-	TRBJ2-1	TGTGCCCTGAGTGGAGGGAATGAGCAGTTCTTC	CALSGGNEQFF
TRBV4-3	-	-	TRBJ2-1	TGCGCCAGCAGCCAAGGACCGTACAATGAGCAGTTCTTC	CASSQGPYNEQFF
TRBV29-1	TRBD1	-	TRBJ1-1	TGCAGCCTTGAGGTTGGGGACAGGGGCGTCCAGAGGGAAGCTTTCTTT	CSLEVGDRGVQREAFF
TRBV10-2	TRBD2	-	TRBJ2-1	TGCGCCAGCAGTGCGGGGACTAGCGGGGGCAAGCAGTTCTTC	CASSAGTSGGKQFF
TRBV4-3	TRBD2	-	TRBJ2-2	TGCGCCAGCAGCCAAGATGGGACTAGCCTAACGAGCGGTACCGGGGAGCTGTTTTTT	CASSQDGTSLTSGTGELFF
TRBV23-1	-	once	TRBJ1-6	TGCGCCAGCAGTCGTATCGGGGGGACCAGAAGCTCCTATAATTCACCCCTCCACTTT	CASSRIGGTRSSYNSPLHF
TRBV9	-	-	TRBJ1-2	TGTGCCAGCAGCGTACTGAGGGCCTCTGATGGCTACACCTTC	CASSVLRASDGYTF
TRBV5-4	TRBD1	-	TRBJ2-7	TGTGCCAGCAGCGTTGGGACAGGGAACTCCTACGAGCAGTACTTC	CASSVGTGNSYEQYF
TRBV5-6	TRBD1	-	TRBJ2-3	TGTGCCAGCGGACAGGGGGCGACAGATACGCAGTATTTT	CASGQGATDTQYF